This T cell receptor (beta chain) appears in the sequencing data of a study of T cells in Graves' hyperthyroidism and ophthalmopathy. Turning to the study itself: Peripheral blood samples were taken at initial diagnosis, prior to any treatment.

Each person with ophthalmopathy scored at least 3 on the Clinical Activity Score, reached NOSPECS grade 4 or higher, and had been ill under 3 months. The source material, RNA transcripts, was used to amplify TCR beta CDR3 regions. TCR CDR3 regions were first amplified by RT-PCR with HTBI primers. TCRdb reprocessed the multiplex PCR reads via MiXCR and lists one record per CDR3 protein. The sample contains 560,000 or so distinct CDR3 sequences, 20% of which appear only once. V was shortened by 3 bases and J by 0 bases, with 15 bases between the two germline ends. The CDR3 length is 16 residues. From germline, CDR1 is DFQATT and CDR2 SNEGSKA (reference sequence).

The clonotype was recovered from a man aged 40-49 years with Graves' ophthalmopathy. The rearrangement joins TRBV20-1 to TRBJ1-5, with a weak D call TRBD1 (6 bases). What was sequenced was blood. The CDR3 sequence is CSASGQLPYSNQPQHF. The CDR3 DNA sequence: TGCAGTGCTAGCGGACAGCTACCTTATAGCAATCAGCCCCAGCATTTT.